The next 26 T cell receptor beta chains were all read from a single sample in a study of blood T cell repertoires in COVID-19 (dated by TCRdb to about 2020). The library was produced with the immunoSEQ multiplex PCR assay. TCRdb limited this immuneACCESS table to in-frame rearrangements with V and J called. A share of clones is missing; checked studies link under half to unresolved V genes, and the rest is unexplained. Present in this sample are some 140,000 clones, around 83% of which were seen just once. The ten largest clonotypes hold 9.5% to 13% of the sample. What was sequenced was peripheral blood. These receptors all come from a woman aged 60 to 75 with COVID-19, enrolled during active disease.

This chain links TRBV4-2 with TRBJ1-2; 7 bases line up with TRBD1. V lost 0 bases, J lost 5 bases, and 9 bases stayed unmatched. Germline-derived CDR1 and CDR2 are LGHNA and YNFKEQ. CDR3 length: 16 amino acids. The CDR3 nucleotides are TGTGCCAGCAGCCAAGAGAACAGGGGCTCGGGATATGGCTACACCTTC. This codes for CASSQENRGSGYGYTF.

The chain uses TRBV3-1 (or the pseudogene TRBV3-2) and TRBJ1-1, with TRBD1 matching 8 bases. Per the germline V gene, CDR1 is LGHDT and CDR2 is YNNKEL (reference sequence). The CDR3 runs to 14 residues. The V gene end was trimmed by 4 bases and the J gene end by 3 bases; junction bases not matched to a gene: 4. This CDR3 is CASSLRGHDTEAFF. DNA for the CDR3: TGTGCCAGCAGCCTCAGGGGGCATGACACTGAAGCTTTCTTT.

The CDR3 sequence is CASTRDFGDEQFF. CDR3 DNA sequence: TGTGCCAGCACCCGGGACTTTGGAGATGAGCAGTTCTTC. The chain has TRBV12-3 or TRBV12-4 and TRBJ2-1; D possibly corresponds to TRBD2 (6 bases). The CDR3 length is 13 residues. Deletions cut 7 bases from V and 8 bases from J, with 15 bases between.

V is TRBV6-5 and J is TRBJ2-7; unclear D gene. V lost 7 bases, J lost 2 bases, and 12 bases lay in between. The germline CDR1 and CDR2 sequences are MNHEY and SVGAGI. This CDR3 spans 13 amino acids. The CDR3, as DNA: TGTGCCAGCACCTCGGAAGGAGCCTACGAGCAGTACTTC. This translates into CASTSEGAYEQYF.

This clone was observed a single time. The chain couples TRBV4-1 to TRBJ1-2, with a weak D call TRBD1 (6 bases). V lost 4 bases and J lost 5, with 17 bases in between. Germline loops: CDR1 MGHRA, CDR2 YSYEKL. The CDR3 loop spans 15 amino acids. The CDR3 DNA is TGCGCCAGCAGCCGTCGACAGGCGGAAGAGTATGGCTACACCTTC. Amino acids: CASSRRQAEEYGYTF.

The chain joins TRBV5-1 to TRBJ1-2; D not resolved. Trimming removed 5 bases at V and 5 bases at J, with 19 bases between. The CDR3 sequence is 15 residues long. CDR1 and CDR2 (germline): SGHRS, YFSETQ. The CDR3 DNA reads as TGCGCCAGCAGAGCCCAAACGGGGAGCGAGTATGGCTACACCTTC. Residues: CASRAQTGSEYGYTF.

The genes are TRBV7-8 and TRBJ1-1; D is possibly TRBD1 (5 bases). CDR3 length: 16 amino acids. CDR1 and CDR2 from the germline V gene are SGHVS and FQNEAQ. V dropped 4 bases and J dropped 1 base, with 16 bases sitting between them. The CDR3 DNA sequence: TGTGCCAGCAGCTCACCTCGGGGGACGGCGAACACTGAAGCTTTCTTT. Its translation: CASSSPRGTANTEAFF.

J is TRBJ1-6 and V is TRBV5-1; TRBD1 aligns across 9 bases. With 7 bases clipped from V and 1 base from J, the junction kept 6 bases outside the gene matches. CDR1 is SGHRS and CDR2 is YFSETQ in the germline V gene. The CDR3 contains 16 residues. Written as DNA, the CDR3 is TGCGCCAGCCGGACAGGGGAGAATTCCTATAATTCACCCCTCCACTTT. It is translated as CASRTGENSYNSPLHF.

V usage is TRBV6-5 and J usage is TRBJ1-5; 7 bases agree with TRBD1. Losses at the gene ends were 6 bases for V and 4 bases for J; bases not matched to a gene: 3. The CDR3 length is 13 residues. Looked up from germline, CDR1 is MNHEY and CDR2 is SVGAGI. This chain's CDR3 is CASRSQGNQPQHF. CDR3 DNA: TGTGCCAGCAGATCACAGGGGAATCAGCCCCAGCATTTT.

The chain combines TRBV7-9 with TRBJ1-2; 7 bases are shared with TRBD1. J was trimmed by 6 bases and V by 5 bases; bases with no gene match: 15. The CDR3 is made up of 16 amino acids. Germline-derived CDR1 and CDR2 are SEHNR and FQNEAQ (reference sequence). The CDR3 nucleotides are TGTGCCAGCAGCCCCCGGGACAGTCCACCCATTCATGGCTACACCTTC. Protein product: CASSPRDSPPIHGYTF.

The chain combines TRBV7-2 with TRBJ1-6; D remains ambiguous. The CDR3 extends over 17 amino acids. Germline V gene data show CDR1 as SGHTA and CDR2 as FQGNSA. Trimming took off 0 bases at V and 2 bases at J, with 11 bases between the two ends. CDR3 DNA: TGTGCCAGCAGCTTAGCGCGCGGGGATACCTATAATTCACCCCTCCACTTT. Protein sequence: CASSLARGDTYNSPLHF.

CDR3: CASSQGHSSPNEQFF. CDR3 sequence (DNA): TGTGCCAGCAGCCAAGGACACTCTTCGCCCAATGAGCAGTTCTTC. V usage is TRBV3-1 (or the pseudogene TRBV3-2) and J usage is TRBJ2-1; D uncertain. The germline V and J ends were trimmed by 1 base and 6 bases, with 13 bases remaining between them. The germline gives CDR1 LGHDT, CDR2 YNNKEL (reference sequence). The CDR3 loop spans 15 amino acids.

The chain carries TRBV27 and TRBJ1-5; D gene uncertain. Germline CDR1 MNHEY, CDR2 SMNVEV (reference sequence). This CDR3 has 15 amino acids. With 0 bases removed from V and 5 bases from J, the gap between germline ends came to 11 bases. The CDR3 region has the DNA TGTGCCAGCAGTTTATCGCAGACACAATATCAGCCCCAGCATTTT. This sequence encodes CASSLSQTQYQPQHF.

The rearrangement joins TRBV30 to TRBJ1-6; 7 nucleotides match TRBD1. CDR1 is GTSNPN and CDR2 is SVGIG in the germline V gene (reference sequence). The CDR3 loop spans 15 amino acids. V trimming: 2 bases; J trimming: 6 bases; junction bases outside the gene matches: 7. CDR3 in DNA: TGTGCCTGGAGTCCGGAGGGGGCACCTAATTCACCCCTCCACTTT. Translating it yields CAWSPEGAPNSPLHF.

This clone was seen only a few times. CDR3 loop: CASRVREPPYEQYF. CDR3 DNA sequence: TGTGCCAGTAGGGTGCGGGAGCCCCCGTACGAGCAGTACTTC. The chain employs TRBV19 and TRBJ2-7; 7 nucleotides match TRBD2. The CDR3 totals 14 residues. Germline V gene sequence: CDR1 LNHDA, CDR2 SQIVND (reference sequence). V gave up 6 bases and J gave up 4 bases; unmatched junction bases: 9.

A word on this clone: Other nucleotide sequences from this sample produce the same CDR3. V usage is TRBV5-1 and J usage is TRBJ1-4; D remains ambiguous. The CDR3 has 14 residues. Trimming pared 0 bases from V and 4 bases from J, leaving 7 bases between. Germline CDR1 is SGHRS and CDR2 is YFSETQ. CDR3 region: CASSLGLFNEKLFF. CDR3 nucleotide sequence: TGCGCCAGCAGCTTGGGACTCTTTAATGAAAAACTGTTTTTT.

The rearrangement joins TRBV7-9 to TRBJ1-2; perhaps TRBD1 as D (6 bases). CDR1 is SEHNR, CDR2 FQNEAQ, per germline (reference sequence). The CDR3 has 16 amino acids. The V end was cut by 4 bases, the J end by 0 bases, with 15 bases between. This CDR3 is CASSSLGDIPNYGYTF. CDR3 sequence (DNA): TGTGCCAGCAGCTCCTTAGGGGACATCCCTAACTATGGCTACACCTTC.

This clone turned up a few times. The chain uses TRBV19 and TRBJ1-5, with 7 bases aligning to TRBD1. The CDR3 sequence is 15 residues long. V lost 5 bases and J lost 4; bases outside the gene matches: 8. The V gene's germline CDR1 is LNHDA and CDR2 SQIVND (reference sequence). The CDR3, as DNA: TGTGCCAGTAGTGGACCCGGGACAGCAAATCAGCCCCAGCATTTT. Residues: CASSGPGTANQPQHF.

V usage is TRBV4-1 and J usage is TRBJ1-1; TRBD1 aligns across 7 bases. CDR3 length: 13 amino acids. CDR1 and CDR2 from the germline V gene are MGHRA and YSYEKL. The junction had 3 bases not matched to a gene; V was cut back by 3 bases and J by 5 bases. Here the CDR3 reads CASSQTGRTEAFF. CDR3 coding DNA: TGCGCCAGCAGCCAGACAGGGCGGACTGAAGCTTTCTTT.

The rearrangement uses TRBV7-8 and TRBJ2-3; D is unclear. Looked up from germline, CDR1 is SGHVS and CDR2 is FQNEAQ. This CDR3 comprises 16 residues. The ends were cut back, 0 bases at V and 4 bases at J, with 14 bases in the middle. The CDR3 DNA follows: TGTGCCAGCAGCTTAGCGGGTGGCAGGCCGGCAGATACGCAGTATTTT. This gives the protein CASSLAGGRPADTQYF.

Here the CDR3 reads CASSHQVGTSGLGIQYF. The CDR3 DNA reads as TGTGCCAGCAGTCACCAAGTAGGGACTAGCGGGTTGGGCATTCAGTACTTC. The chain is built from TRBV2 and TRBJ2-4, with 12 bases identical to TRBD2. After removal of 5 bases from V and 9 bases from J, the junction contained 14 bases not matched to a gene. Germline lookup yields CDR1 SNHLY and CDR2 FYNNEI. CDR3 length: 17 residues.

This chain connects TRBV2 to TRBJ1-5, with TRBD1 matching over 9 bases. V lost 7 bases and J lost 7; bases outside the gene matches: 8. This CDR3 comprises 14 residues. CDR1 SNHLY and CDR2 FYNNEI come from the germline V gene. The CDR3 reads CASTSSGTGQPQHF. CDR3 nucleotides: TGTGCCAGCACTTCATCCGGGACAGGGCAGCCCCAGCATTTT.

The V and J genes are TRBV5-8 and TRBJ2-1, with D possibly TRBD2 on 6 matching bases. There are 15 residues in the CDR3. Looked up from germline, CDR1 is SGHTS and CDR2 is YDEGEE. The V end was cut by 6 bases, the J end by 1 base, with 14 bases between. The CDR3 here is CASTLMGGSYNEQFF. The CDR3 nucleotides read TGTGCCAGCACCCTAATGGGGGGTTCCTACAATGAGCAGTTCTTC.

The chain combines TRBV24-1 with TRBJ1-4; 10 positions agree with TRBD1. The CDR3 loop spans 13 amino acids. The J segment lost 15 bases and the V segment lost 2 bases, leaving 5 bases of the junction unmatched. CDR1 and CDR2 from the germline V gene are KGHDR and SFDVKD. CDR3 loop: CATSDSDRGRMFF. The CDR3, as DNA: TGTGCCACCAGTGATTCGGACAGGGGGAGGATGTTTTTT.

The chain has TRBV2 and TRBJ2-1, with TRBD2 identical over 7 bases. There are 16 residues in the CDR3. CDR1 SNHLY and CDR2 FYNNEI come from the germline V gene. The ends lost 6 bases at V and 7 bases at J; junction bases unmatched: 15. The CDR3 here is CASSQRLAKPGNEQFF. CDR3 nucleotides: TGTGCCAGCAGCCAAAGACTAGCCAAACCGGGGAATGAGCAGTTCTTC.

This clone was detected once. The chain recombines TRBV5-1 with TRBJ1-6; D is possibly TRBD1 (5 bases). CDR1 is SGHRS, CDR2 YFSETQ, per germline. CDR3 length: 14 residues. Trimming took 5 bases from V and 10 from J, leaving 16 bases between them. CDR3 DNA sequence: TGCGCCAGCAGGGCGGGGCAGGTTGGATCACCCCTCCACTTT. Its translation is CASRAGQVGSPLHF. The full variable domain, its missing parts supplied by reference TRBV5-1 and TRBJ1-6, is KAGVTQTPRYLIKTRGQQVTLSCSPISGHRSVSWYQQTPGQGLQFLFEYFSETQRNKGNFPGRFSGRQFSNSRSEMNVSTLELGDSALYLCASRAGQVGSPLHFGNGTRLTVT.